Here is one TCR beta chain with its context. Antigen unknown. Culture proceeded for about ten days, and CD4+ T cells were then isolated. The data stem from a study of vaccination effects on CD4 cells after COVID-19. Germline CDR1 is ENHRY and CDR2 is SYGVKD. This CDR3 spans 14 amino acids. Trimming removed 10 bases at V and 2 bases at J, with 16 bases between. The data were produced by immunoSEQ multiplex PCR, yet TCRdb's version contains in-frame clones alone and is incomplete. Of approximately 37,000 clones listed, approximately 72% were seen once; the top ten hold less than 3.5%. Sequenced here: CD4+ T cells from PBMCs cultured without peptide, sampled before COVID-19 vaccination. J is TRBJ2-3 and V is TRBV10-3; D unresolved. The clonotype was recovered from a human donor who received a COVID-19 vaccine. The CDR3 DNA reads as TGTGCCACCTACCGCGGATCCTTCACAGATACGCAGTATTTT. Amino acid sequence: CATYRGSFTDTQYF.